The 24 T cell receptor beta chains presented below share a single source sample, sequenced in a study of shared clonotypes between healthy human individuals. Produced via immunoSEQ multiplex PCR; TCRdb's table is partial and in-frame only. The sample contains 2,500,000 or so clones, approximately 90% of which appear only once. Sequencing input: naive CD4+ T cells from PBMCs. Regarding subset: CD45RA+ positively selected. The source is a man aged 18-30 years in good health. Some clones in this sample may be carry-over from other donors' samples.

The V call is TRBV10-1, the J call TRBJ2-7, with TRBD2 identical over 9 bases. The germline V gene encodes CDR1 WNHNN and CDR2 SYGVQD (reference sequence). The CDR3 covers 16 residues. The trim removed 2 bases at V and 0 bases at J, leaving 5 bases unmatched. The CDR3 DNA follows: TGCGCCAGCAGTGAGCCTAGGACTAGCGACTCCTACGAGCAGTACTTC. Translation gives CASSEPRTSDSYEQYF.

The chain couples TRBV28 to TRBJ2-7; 8 nucleotides line up with TRBD1. With 7 bases clipped from V and 0 bases from J, the junction kept 11 bases outside the gene matches. CDR1 and CDR2 from the germline V gene are MDHEN and SYDVKM. The CDR3 is made up of 16 amino acids. The CDR3 sequence: CASTFGGTGFSYEQYF. The DNA of the CDR3 is TGTGCCAGCACTTTTGGGGGGACAGGCTTCTCCTACGAGCAGTACTTC.

This chain connects TRBV2 to TRBJ1-4; tentative D call: TRBD1 (5 bases). Trimming removed 6 bases at V and 7 bases at J, with 18 bases between. Germline V gene lookup returns CDR1 SNHLY and CDR2 FYNNEI. This CDR3 comprises 15 residues. The CDR3 DNA reads TGTGCCAGCAGGAAGTTCGACAGTCAGGGTGAAAAACTGTTTTTT. It codes for CASRKFDSQGEKLFF.

The V gene is TRBV5-1, the J gene TRBJ2-3; D gene ambiguous. The CDR3 totals 13 residues. V lost 1 base, J lost 7 bases, and 10 bases lay in between. Germline CDR1 SGHRS, CDR2 YFSETQ. The CDR3 DNA reads as TGCGCCAGCAGCTTGAGCAATGCGTATACGCAGTATTTT. Protein: CASSLSNAYTQYF.

The gene calls are TRBV28 and TRBJ2-7, with TRBD2 matching 13 bases. Germline V gene data show CDR1 as MDHEN and CDR2 as SYDVKM. V dropped 2 bases and J dropped 0; count of bases not matched to a gene: 4. The CDR3 consists of 17 residues. CDR3 region: CASSLTSGRDLSYEQYF. In nucleotides, the CDR3 is TGTGCCAGCAGTTTAACTAGCGGGAGGGATCTCTCCTACGAGCAGTACTTC.

The V call is TRBV27, the J call TRBJ2-5; D remains unclear. The CDR3 is 16 amino acids. Trimming left V 1 base short and J 1 base short, with 13 bases between. Per the germline V gene, CDR1 is MNHEY and CDR2 is SMNVEV (reference sequence). CDR3 amino acids: CASSLLPGMGQETQYF. The CDR3 DNA is TGTGCCAGCAGTTTATTACCAGGAATGGGCCAAGAGACCCAGTACTTC.

V and J are TRBV28 and TRBJ1-3; weak D call: TRBD1 (6 bases). The CDR3 sequence is 14 residues long. Germline CDR1 and CDR2: MDHEN and SYDVKM. With 5 bases removed from V and 4 bases from J, the gap between germline ends came to 12 bases. The CDR3 DNA is TGTGCCAGCAGTCTCTCGGACAGAGGAAACACCATATATTTT. Translation: CASSLSDRGNTIYF.

Comment on this clone: In the same sample, other DNA sequences code for this CDR3. The chain uses TRBV9 and TRBJ2-1, with D maybe TRBD2 (6 bases). Trimming stripped 3 bases from V and 10 bases from J, with 11 bases between. CDR1 is SGDLS and CDR2 is YYNGEE in the germline V gene. The CDR3 sequence is 12 residues long. Written as DNA, the CDR3 is TGTGCCAGCAGCGCCGCCGGAGGGGAGCAGTTCTTC. Its protein product is CASSAAGGEQFF.

The chain has TRBV7-6 and TRBJ2-5; the match to TRBD1 covers 9 bases. Germline loops: CDR1 SGHVS, CDR2 FNYEAQ. The CDR3 runs to 15 residues. V was pared by 5 bases and J by 2 bases, with 6 bases of the junction left unmatched. The chain's CDR3 is CASSLEGTGQETQYF. CDR3 nucleotide sequence: TGTGCCAGCAGCCTCGAGGGGACAGGGCAAGAGACCCAGTACTTC. The full variable domain, rest sourced from reference TRBV7-6 and TRBJ2-5, is GAGVSQSPRYKVTKRGQDVALRCDPISGHVSLYWYRQALGQGPEFLTYFNYEAQQDKSGLPNDRFSAERPEGSISTLTIQRTEQRDSAMYRCASSLEGTGQETQYFGPGTRLLVL.

This chain joins TRBV28 and TRBJ2-7; possible D gene TRBD1, 6 bases. This CDR3 spans 15 amino acids. Germline V CDR1 and CDR2: MDHEN, SYDVKM. V lost 5 bases and J lost 3, with 17 bases in between. For the CDR3, the DNA is TGTGCCAGCAGTGGCCAGGGGATCGGGTTCTACGAGCAGTACTTC. Its translation is CASSGQGIGFYEQYF.

The rearrangement joins TRBV28 to TRBJ2-4; D may match TRBD1 or TRBD2 (5 bases each). The CDR3 is 15 amino acids. V was cut by 6 bases and J by 1 base, with 13 bases left in between. Germline lookup yields CDR1 MDHEN and CDR2 SYDVKM. The CDR3 sequence: CASSPAWGAKNIQYF. CDR3 nucleotides: TGTGCCAGCAGCCCGGCATGGGGGGCCAAAAACATTCAGTACTTC.

CDR3 DNA sequence: TGTGCCAGCAGCCGGTCAGGGGGCCCTGGAAACACCATATATTTT. Residues: CASSRSGGPGNTIYF. The rearrangement uses TRBV5-8 and TRBJ1-3; 8 nucleotides line up with TRBD1. This CDR3 contains 15 residues. Germline CDR1 is SGHTS and CDR2 is YDEGEE. Losses at the gene ends were 4 bases for V and 2 bases for J; bases not matched to a gene: 5.

V usage is TRBV7-3 and J usage is TRBJ2-1; 12 bases fit TRBD2. This CDR3 is 16 amino acids long. The V segment lost 6 bases and the J segment 1 base; nucleotides outside the gene matches: 4. Germline V gene sequence: CDR1 SGHTA, CDR2 FQGTGA. CDR3 in DNA: TGTGCCAGCAGGAAAACTAGCGGGAGGTCCTACAATGAGCAGTTCTTC. It codes for CASRKTSGRSYNEQFF.

The rearrangement links TRBV6-1 to TRBJ2-7, with 7 bases that match TRBD2. The CDR3 consists of 14 residues. Per germline, CDR1 MNHNS and CDR2 SASEGT. V gave up 6 bases and J gave up 6 bases; unmatched junction bases: 11. CDR3 loop: CASRRAGEGGEQYF. In nucleotides, the CDR3 is TGTGCCAGCAGGAGGGCGGGAGAGGGTGGCGAGCAGTACTTC.

The V call is TRBV30, the J call TRBJ2-2; no clear D. V lost 0 bases to trimming and J lost 7 bases, with 9 bases between them. Germline V gives CDR1 GTSNPN, CDR2 SVGIG (reference sequence). CDR3 length: 13 amino acids. CDR3 loop: CAWSVQSSGELFF. In nucleotides, the CDR3 is TGTGCCTGGAGTGTACAATCCAGCGGGGAGCTGTTTTTT.

V and J are TRBV5-6 and TRBJ1-2; unclear D gene. CDR1 and CDR2 from the germline V gene are SGHDT and YYEEEE. The ends were cut back, 4 bases at V and 5 bases at J, with 15 bases in the middle. This CDR3 has 14 amino acids. CDR3 in amino acids: CASSGDVGRYGYTF. DNA for the CDR3: TGTGCCAGCAGCGGGGATGTTGGGCGGTATGGCTACACCTTC.

The rearrangement joins TRBV5-1 to TRBJ2-1; tentatively, D is TRBD2 (6 bases). The CDR3 runs to 15 residues. Trimming pared 2 bases from V and 2 bases from J, leaving 11 bases between. Germline-derived CDR1 and CDR2 are SGHRS and YFSETQ. The CDR3 sequence is CASSLLAETYNEQFF. The CDR3 DNA sequence: TGCGCCAGCAGCTTATTAGCGGAGACCTACAATGAGCAGTTCTTC. The full variable domain, with the rest looked up from reference TRBV5-1 and TRBJ2-1, is KAGVTQTPRYLIKTRGQQVTLSCSPISGHRSVSWYQQTPGQGLQFLFEYFSETQRNKGNFPGRFSGRQFSNSRSEMNVSTLELGDSALYLCASSLLAETYNEQFFGPGTRLTVL.

This chain uses TRBV19 with TRBJ2-2, with TRBD1 matching 8 bases. The CDR3 extends over 15 amino acids. Germline V gene lookup returns CDR1 LNHDA and CDR2 SQIVND (reference sequence). Germline trimming cut 1 base from V and 13 bases from J; bases unmatched to any gene: 11. CDR3 sequence: CASSIGGQVFYRLFF. DNA for the CDR3: TGTGCCAGTAGTATAGGGGGACAGGTTTTTTATCGGCTGTTTTTT.

V and J are TRBV30 and TRBJ2-5, with D perhaps TRBD1 or TRBD2 (5 bases each). The tail of the sequence fits TRBJ2-7 better, so the J call may be wrong. Germline V gene lookup returns CDR1 GTSNPN and CDR2 SVGIG (reference sequence). There are 13 residues in the CDR3. The DNA of the CDR3 is TGTGCCTGGAGTTCAGGGAGCTCCTACGAGCAGTACTTC. As protein: CAWSSGSSYEQYF.

The chain couples TRBV2 to TRBJ2-5, with 10 bases aligning to TRBD2. The V gene's germline CDR1 is SNHLY and CDR2 FYNNEI. V was clipped by 2 bases and J by 5 bases; unmatched bases: 8. This CDR3 contains 16 residues. DNA for the CDR3: TGTGCCAGCAGTGAATCAGCTAGCGGGAGTGGGGAGACCCAGTACTTC. Its translation: CASSESASGSGETQYF.

The chain combines TRBV28 with TRBJ1-2, with D unresolved. V dropped 6 bases and J dropped 8 bases, with 16 bases sitting between them. Germline V gene data show CDR1 as MDHEN and CDR2 as SYDVKM. This CDR3 is 13 amino acids long. Here the CDR3 reads CASSPGTLSGYTF. The CDR3 nucleotides read TGTGCCAGCAGCCCCGGTACTCTTTCAGGCTACACCTTC.

This chain joins TRBV28 and TRBJ1-1, with TRBD1 as a possible D gene (5 bases). Germline loops: CDR1 MDHEN, CDR2 SYDVKM. This CDR3 contains 15 residues. V lost 5 bases and J 1 base, leaving 14 bases between the germline ends. DNA for the CDR3: TGTGCCAGCAGTAAATCCTCTACAGGGAACACTGAAGCTTTCTTT. Translating it yields CASSKSSTGNTEAFF.

This clone was recorded once. The chain employs TRBV5-4 and TRBJ2-3; D is perhaps TRBD1 (5 bases). CDR1 SGHNT and CDR2 YYREEE come from the germline V gene (reference sequence). V lost 0 bases and J lost 6, with 17 bases in between. The CDR3 extends over 16 amino acids. CDR3 residues: CASSLAWGSPRDTQYF. The CDR3 coding sequence is TGTGCCAGCAGCTTGGCCTGGGGCTCCCCTAGGGATACGCAGTATTTT.

A single count supports this clone. The V gene is TRBV27, the J gene TRBJ1-5; weak D call: TRBD1 (6 bases). Germline values: CDR1 MNHEY, CDR2 SMNVEV (reference sequence). This CDR3 comprises 17 residues. The V end was cut by 0 bases, the J end by 2 bases, with 14 bases between. CDR3 sequence (DNA): TGTGCCAGCAGTTTATCGAACAGGGTGTACGGCAATCAGCCCCAGCATTTT. Protein product: CASSLSNRVYGNQPQHF.